Each of the 10 T cell receptor beta chains below was sequenced from the same sample in a study of identical twins (dated by TCRdb to about 2016). Preparation of the library involved 5' RACE. Sequencing took place on an Illumina HiSeq 2000. The public reads were reprocessed in TCRdb via fastp at Q25 and MiXCR, keeping in-frame beta chains. Each CDR3 protein gets just one entry, which takes the most common genes and DNA from the rows behind it. The sample profile shows about 890,000 distinct CDR3 sequences; around an eighth of them were found once. 1.5% to 2% of the sample is held by the ten biggest clonotypes. These same records also appear under a second study, on yellow fever vaccine responses in identical twins.

The source material was PBMCs. These receptors all stem from a woman under 30 in good health.

This clonotype was counted between two and nine times. The chain recombines TRBV29-1 with TRBJ2-1; D is ambiguous. From germline, CDR1 is SQVTM and CDR2 ANQGSEA. Trimming shortened V by 1 base and J by 5 bases, and 15 bases separated the two germline ends. The CDR3 sequence is 15 residues long. The DNA of the CDR3 is TGCAGCGTTGAAGTTGGACGGGCATCCCACAATGAGCAGTTCTTC. Its protein product is CSVEVGRASHNEQFF.

This clonotype has only a few counts. The rearrangement links TRBV12-3 or TRBV12-4 to TRBJ1-2; D is undetermined. Trimming took 3 bases from V and 4 from J, leaving 12 bases between them. This CDR3 spans 14 amino acids. The CDR3 reads CASSLIDAVYGYTF. CDR3 sequence (DNA): TGTGCCAGCAGTTTGATAGACGCGGTCTATGGCTACACCTTC.

This clonotype occurred a few times. This rearrangement joins TRBV12-3 or TRBV12-4 to TRBJ2-1, with D perhaps TRBD1 or TRBD2 (6 bases each). The CDR3 is made up of 16 amino acids. The ends were cut back, 5 bases at V and 0 bases at J, with 14 bases in the middle. CDR3 loop: CASSKSGGPSYNEQFF. The CDR3 nucleotides read TGTGCCAGCAGTAAAAGTGGGGGGCCCTCCTACAATGAGCAGTTCTTC.

The chain links TRBV5-1 to TRBJ2-1, with 10 bases that match TRBD1. There are 17 residues in the CDR3. Germline-derived CDR1 and CDR2 are SGHRS and YFSETQ. The V gene end was trimmed by 1 base and the J gene end by 4 bases; junction bases not matched to a gene: 8. CDR3 nucleotides: TGCGCCAGCAGCTTGAATTTCGGGACAGGGGTTTACAATGAGCAGTTCTTC. Translation gives CASSLNFGTGVYNEQFF.

The gene calls are TRBV28 and TRBJ2-1; 10 nucleotides agree with TRBD2. The CDR3 loop spans 13 amino acids. V lost 10 bases to trimming and J lost 4 bases; unmatched junction nucleotides: 4. Germline CDR1 reads MDHEN; CDR2 reads SYDVKM. The CDR3 sequence: CATLAGGYNEQFF. The CDR3 DNA is TGTGCCACCTTAGCGGGGGGATACAATGAGCAGTTCTTC. The complete variable domain, with remaining parts taken from reference TRBV28 and TRBJ2-1, reads DVKVTQSSRYLVKRTGEKVFLECVQDMDHENMFWYRQDPGLGLRLIYFSYDVKMKEKGDIPEGYSVSREKKERFSLILESASTNQTSMYLCATLAGGYNEQFFGPGTRLTVL.

This clonotype was detected many times. The rearrangement uses TRBV7-9 and TRBJ2-3; D possibly corresponds to TRBD1 (6 bases). The V end was cut by 4 bases, the J end by 9 bases, with 17 bases between. CDR1 is SEHNR, CDR2 FQNEAQ, per germline (reference sequence). The CDR3 consists of 14 residues. The CDR3 nucleotides read TGTGCCAGCAGCTCCTTGGGGGCCCAGGTGACGCAGTATTTT. It is translated as CASSSLGAQVTQYF.

The rearrangement uses TRBV7-9 and TRBJ2-2; D tentatively reads TRBD1 or TRBD2 (5 bases each). V shed 4 bases and J shed 6 bases, with 12 bases lying between them. Germline V gives CDR1 SEHNR, CDR2 FQNEAQ (reference sequence). There are 14 residues in the CDR3. CDR3 residues: CASSSMRGPGELFF. The CDR3 DNA follows: TGTGCCAGCAGCTCCATGAGGGGTCCCGGGGAGCTGTTTTTT.

This clonotype was observed at least ten times. J is TRBJ2-5 and V is TRBV7-9; D perhaps matches TRBD2 (6 bases). Germline CDR1 is SEHNR and CDR2 is FQNEAQ (reference sequence). Trimming shortened V by 6 bases and J by 2 bases, and 10 bases separated the two germline ends. The CDR3 runs 13 residues. CDR3 in amino acids: CASSFGGQETQYF. CDR3 coding DNA: TGTGCCAGCAGTTTCGGAGGGCAAGAGACCCAGTACTTC.

V is TRBV15 and J is TRBJ2-6; D not resolved. CDR3 length: 17 residues. Between the trimmed V and J ends, which lost 0 bases and 2 bases, there was a span of 11 bases. Germline V gene lookup returns CDR1 LNHNV and CDR2 YYDKDF (reference sequence). The CDR3 coding sequence is TGTGCCACCAGCAGAGATCGCGTAACCCCTGGGGCCAACGTCCTGACTTTC. This sequence encodes CATSRDRVTPGANVLTF.

At least ten counts were recorded for this clonotype. The chain is built from TRBV14 and TRBJ2-1; 11 nucleotides agree with TRBD2. V gave up 4 bases and J gave up 9 bases; unmatched junction bases: 8. This CDR3 is built from 15 residues. From germline, CDR1 is SGHDN and CDR2 FVKESK. This chain's CDR3 is CASSPGLAVRLEQFF. The DNA for the CDR3 is TGTGCCAGCAGCCCGGGACTAGCGGTGAGACTTGAGCAGTTCTTC.